The following is a TCR beta chain sequence with its context. Its antigen is currently not known. No much larger clone is present one base from it, and per-base qualities are unavailable. This specimen comes from a study of T cell changes during pregnancy in multiple sclerosis (dated 2019 in TCRdb). Regarding the study in general: The study examined how the T cell repertoire changed over the course of pregnancy in women with multiple sclerosis.

Receptor amplification or capture employed the immunoSEQ multiplex PCR assay. TCRdb stores this immuneACCESS table with in-frame sequences only. Part of the clones is absent; in the studies checked, under half of the shortfall reflects unresolved V genes, and no reason is known for the rest. Recorded for this sample are around 100,000 clones; 91% of them occurred a single time. Around 3.2% of the sample belongs to the ten largest clones. Trimming takes 2 bases off V and 2 bases off J; junction bases not matched to a gene: 9. From the cysteine up to the phenylalanine, the CDR3 has a length of 17 residues. The DNA shown is the 51-base CDR3, in frame from base 1. Based on the germline V gene, the CDR1 and CDR2 sequences are ENHRY and SYGVKD.

This TCR was sampled from a female donor with multiple sclerosis, enrolled in a pregnancy study. Recombination joined TRBV10-3 with TRBJ2-1; 7 junctional bases match TRBD1. This specimen consisted of peripheral blood, obtained in the second trimester of pregnancy. The CDR3 region reads CAISEGNRQGTYNEQFF. The base sequence is TGTGCCATCAGTGAGGGAAACCGACAGGGCACCTACAATGAGCAGTTCTTC.